A single sample gave rise to the 12 T cell receptor beta chains below, sequenced in a study of metastatic and nonmetastatic thyroid tumors. All patients were untreated before thyroid surgery. Via MiXCR, TCRdb re-called the PCR reads. The data show about 14,000 clones, about 3.5% seen once. The sample taken for sequencing was tumor tissue. The receptor set was obtained from a female donor with papillary thyroid cancer or a benign thyroid nodule (not recorded which). Some clones in this sample may be carry-over from other donors' samples.

This clone was detected ten times or more. This chain uses TRBV5-1 with TRBJ2-1; 7 bases align to TRBD2. V lost 0 bases, J lost 11 bases, and 14 bases stayed unmatched. The germline V gene encodes CDR1 SGHRS and CDR2 YFSETQ. The CDR3 totals 16 residues. The CDR3 nucleotides are TGCGCCAGCAGCTTGGAGTCTAGCGGAGCCCAAGAGAAGCAGTTCTTC. This encodes CASSLESSGAQEKQFF.

This clone was observed a few times. The V gene is TRBV28, the J gene TRBJ1-2, with 7 bases matching TRBD1. Trimming cost V 4 bases and J 0 bases; bases outside gene matches: 8. CDR3 size: 16 residues. Germline lookup yields CDR1 MDHEN and CDR2 SYDVKM. CDR3 sequence: CASSSTWDSTNYGYTF. The CDR3 DNA reads TGTGCCAGCAGTTCAACCTGGGACAGCACTAACTATGGCTACACCTTC.

This clone was detected only a few times. The rearrangement joins TRBV6-2 or TRBV6-3 to TRBJ1-3; 10 bases fit TRBD1. With 5 bases clipped from V and 6 bases from J, the junction kept 10 bases outside the gene matches. The CDR3 is 16 amino acids. CDR1 and CDR2 (germline): MNHEY, SVGEGT. The CDR3 loop reads CASSTYGTGAVNTIYF. DNA of the CDR3: TGTGCCAGCAGTACCTACGGGACAGGGGCCGTAAACACCATATATTTT.

The V call is TRBV6-2 or TRBV6-3, the J call TRBJ1-2, with 12 bases fitting TRBD1. The length of the CDR3 is 16 residues. CDR1 and CDR2 from the germline V gene are MNHEY and SVGEGT. J gave up 8 bases and V 11 bases, and 18 bases lay outside the gene matches. The CDR3 loop is CAVLPRPGQGAWGYTF. The DNA for the CDR3 is TGTGCCGTACTACCCCGACCGGGACAGGGGGCTTGGGGCTACACCTTC.

The CDR3 loop is CASSDTGRSRGDTQYF. CDR3 nucleotides: TGTGCCAGCAGTGACACCGGGAGGAGTAGGGGAGATACGCAGTATTTT. This rearrangement joins TRBV6-1 to TRBJ2-3; 7 nucleotides align to TRBD2. The germline V gene encodes CDR1 MNHNS and CDR2 SASEGT. The CDR3 is made up of 16 amino acids. J gave up 5 bases and V 3 bases, and 11 bases lay outside the gene matches.

The CDR3 nucleotides are TGTGCCAGTAGTATGGGGGGATCGAACTATGGCTACACCTTC. It encodes CASSMGGSNYGYTF. The chain uses TRBV19 and TRBJ1-2; D is perhaps TRBD1 (5 bases). CDR1 is LNHDA and CDR2 is SQIVND in the germline V gene (reference sequence). V lost 3 bases and J lost 2, with 10 bases in between. The CDR3 is 14 amino acids.

The rearrangement uses TRBV20-1 and TRBJ1-3; possibly TRBD1 for D (5 bases). V was shortened by 5 bases and J by 0 bases, with 14 bases between the two germline ends. There are 15 residues in the CDR3. Per germline, CDR1 DFQATT and CDR2 SNEGSKA (reference sequence). The CDR3 is CSAASGPSSGNTIYF. The CDR3 DNA follows: TGCAGTGCTGCCTCGGGACCGAGCTCTGGAAACACCATATATTTT.

This clone was picked up a small number of times. V and J are TRBV19 and TRBJ1-2; 8 bases align to TRBD1. The CDR3 runs to 14 residues. Germline V gene sequence: CDR1 LNHDA, CDR2 SQIVND (reference sequence). The V and J ends lost 5 bases and 4 bases, in that order; junction bases with no gene match: 6. CDR3 nucleotide sequence: TGTGCCAGTAGTCGACGGACAGGGAGCTATGGCTACACCTTC. It yields the protein CASSRRTGSYGYTF.

V usage is TRBV30 and J usage is TRBJ1-4; the D gene is possibly TRBD1 (6 bases). The CDR3 has 15 amino acids. The ends were cut back, 0 bases at V and 4 bases at J, with 12 bases in the middle. CDR1 is GTSNPN and CDR2 is SVGIG in the germline V gene (reference sequence). The CDR3 spells CAWSVHQGYNEKLFF. The CDR3 nucleotides read TGTGCCTGGAGTGTACATCAGGGGTATAATGAAAAACTGTTTTTT. The full variable domain, rest sourced from reference TRBV30 and TRBJ1-4, is SQTIHQWPATLVQPVGSPLSLECTVEGTSNPNLYWYRQAAGRGLQLLFYSVGIGQISSEVPQNLSASRPQDRQFILSSKKLLLSDSGFYLCAWSVHQGYNEKLFFGSGTQLSVL.

This clone was observed a handful of times. The CDR3 DNA sequence: TGTGCCAGCAGTTTAGACAGTAGTAACAATCAGCCCCAGCATTTT. It translates to CASSLDSSNNQPQHF. The J gene is TRBJ1-5, the V gene TRBV2; maybe TRBD1 (5 bases). CDR1 and CDR2 (germline): SNHLY, FYNNEI. With 5 bases removed from V and 3 bases from J, the gap between germline ends came to 14 bases. CDR3 size: 15 residues.

This clone turned up a few times. The chain joins TRBV12-3 or TRBV12-4 to TRBJ2-3, with D hard to call. This CDR3 has 11 residues. V was shortened by 3 bases and J by 4 bases, with 2 bases between the two germline ends. The CDR3 loop is CASSLADTQYF. CDR3 DNA: TGTGCCAGCAGTTTGGCAGATACGCAGTATTTT.

The rearrangement links TRBV2 to TRBJ1-2, with a tentative D call TRBD1 (5 bases). Germline CDR1 and CDR2: SNHLY and FYNNEI. CDR3 length: 13 amino acids. V lost 6 bases to trimming and J lost 8 bases, with 16 bases between them. The CDR3 protein is CASSPRGQLGYTF. The CDR3 DNA follows: TGTGCCAGCAGCCCGAGGGGCCAATTGGGCTACACCTTC.